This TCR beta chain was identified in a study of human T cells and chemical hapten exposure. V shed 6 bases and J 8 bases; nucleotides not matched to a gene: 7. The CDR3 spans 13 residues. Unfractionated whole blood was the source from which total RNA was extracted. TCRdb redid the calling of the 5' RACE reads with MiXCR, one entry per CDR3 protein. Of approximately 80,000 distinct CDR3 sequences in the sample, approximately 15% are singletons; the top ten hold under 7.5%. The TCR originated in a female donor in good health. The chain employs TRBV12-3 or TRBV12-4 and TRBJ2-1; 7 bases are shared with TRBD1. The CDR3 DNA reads TGTGCCAGCAGCCCAAGACAGGGCCATGAGCAGTTCTTC. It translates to CASSPRQGHEQFF.